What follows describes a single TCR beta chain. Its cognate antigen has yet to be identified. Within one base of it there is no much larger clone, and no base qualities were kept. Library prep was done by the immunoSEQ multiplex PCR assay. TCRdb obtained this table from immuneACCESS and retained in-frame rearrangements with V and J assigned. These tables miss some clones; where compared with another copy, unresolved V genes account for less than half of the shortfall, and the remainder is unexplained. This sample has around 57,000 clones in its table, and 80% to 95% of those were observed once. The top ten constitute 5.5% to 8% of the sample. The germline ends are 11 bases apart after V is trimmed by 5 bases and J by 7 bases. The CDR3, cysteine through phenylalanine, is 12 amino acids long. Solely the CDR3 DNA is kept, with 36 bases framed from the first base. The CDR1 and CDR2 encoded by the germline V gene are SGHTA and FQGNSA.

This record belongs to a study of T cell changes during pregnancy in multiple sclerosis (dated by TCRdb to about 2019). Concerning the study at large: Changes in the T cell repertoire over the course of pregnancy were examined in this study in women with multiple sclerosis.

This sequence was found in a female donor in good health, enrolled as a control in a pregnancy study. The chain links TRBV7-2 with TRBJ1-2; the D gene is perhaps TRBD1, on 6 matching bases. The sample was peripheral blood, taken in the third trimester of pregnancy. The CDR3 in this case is CASSPNRVGYTF. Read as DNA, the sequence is TGTGCCAGCAGCCCCAACAGGGTTGGCTACACCTTC.